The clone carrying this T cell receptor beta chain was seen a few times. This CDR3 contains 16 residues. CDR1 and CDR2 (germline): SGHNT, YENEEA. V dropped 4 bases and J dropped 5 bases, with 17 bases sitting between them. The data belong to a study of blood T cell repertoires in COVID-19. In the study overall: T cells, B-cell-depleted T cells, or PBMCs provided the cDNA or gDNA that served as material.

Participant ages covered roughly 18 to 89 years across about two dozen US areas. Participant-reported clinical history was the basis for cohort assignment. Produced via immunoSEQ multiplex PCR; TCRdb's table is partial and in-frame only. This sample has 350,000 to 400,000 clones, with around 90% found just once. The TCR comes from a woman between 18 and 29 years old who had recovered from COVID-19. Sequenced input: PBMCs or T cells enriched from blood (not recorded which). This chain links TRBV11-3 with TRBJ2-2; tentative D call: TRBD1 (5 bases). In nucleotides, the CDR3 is TGTGCCAGCAGCTCAAAAAAGGGGTCGAGGACCGGGGAGCTGTTTTTT. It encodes CASSSKKGSRTGELFF.